This TCR beta chain emerged from a study of control samples from healthy donors and cancer patients. The J segment lost 6 bases and the V segment lost 3 bases, leaving 11 bases of the junction unmatched. Germline CDR1 SGHVS, CDR2 FNYEAQ. The CDR3 totals 15 residues. Method: immunoSEQ multiplex PCR; TCRdb's copy keeps in-frame clones and lacks some. In the table there are 120,000 or so clones, more than 75% of which are singletons. Sequencing was done on a sample of blood. This chain connects TRBV7-6 to TRBJ2-7; 7 nucleotides line up with TRBD2. The origin of this receptor is a man in his 60s in good health. CDR3 sequence reads: CASSFSAGGGGEQYF. Written as DNA, the CDR3 is TGTGCCAGCAGCTTCTCGGCAGGCGGCGGGGGCGAGCAGTACTTC.